Below are 25 T cell receptor beta chains sequenced from a single sample in a study of T cells in Graves' hyperthyroidism and ophthalmopathy. Amplified TCR beta CDR3 regions came from RNA transcripts. First-round RT-PCR targeting the TCR CDR3 was performed with the HTBI primer set. TCRdb re-called the multiplex PCR reads through MiXCR, storing one row per CDR3 protein. The repertoire holds about 590,000 distinct CDR3 sequences, with 15% to 18% as singletons. The specimen was blood. These TCRs come from a woman aged 25 to 39 with Graves' hyperthyroidism.

This clonotype was recorded a few times. J is TRBJ2-7 and V is TRBV6-5, with 7 positions matching TRBD2. The trim removed 2 bases at V and 4 bases at J, leaving 5 bases unmatched. CDR1 is MNHEY and CDR2 is SVGAGI in the germline V gene. CDR3 size: 14 residues. The CDR3 DNA follows: TGTGCCAGCAGTTACACGGACGGGGGGTACGAGCAGTACTTC. Its translation is CASSYTDGGYEQYF.

This clonotype was seen many times. V and J are TRBV12-3 or TRBV12-4 and TRBJ2-5; either TRBD1 or TRBD2 may supply D (6 bases each). V was pared by 3 bases and J by 4 bases, with 18 bases between. The length of the CDR3 is 16 residues. In DNA form, the CDR3 reads TGTGCCAGCAGTTTGGGAAGGACGGGGGCGAGAGAGACCCAGTACTTC. Its protein is CASSLGRTGARETQYF.

J is TRBJ2-1 and V is TRBV6-2 or TRBV6-3; 9 nucleotides line up with TRBD1. Germline V CDR1 and CDR2: MNHEY, SVGEGT. CDR3 length equals 16 residues. V was pared by 5 bases and J by 2 bases, with 7 bases of the junction left unmatched. CDR3 coding DNA: TGTGCCAGCAGTCTACTCAGGACAGGGGCCTACAATGAGCAGTTCTTC. Encoded protein: CASSLLRTGAYNEQFF.

This clonotype was counted only a few times. The chain recombines TRBV19 with TRBJ1-5, with D possibly being TRBD1 (6 bases). V lost 7 bases and J lost 0, with 13 bases in between. Germline V gives CDR1 LNHDA, CDR2 SQIVND (reference sequence). CDR3 length equals 15 residues. The CDR3 loop is CASTPDRASNQPQHF. DNA for the CDR3: TGTGCCAGTACCCCGGACAGAGCTAGCAATCAGCCCCAGCATTTT.

This clonotype was observed many times. The chain recombines TRBV29-1 with TRBJ2-5; TRBD2 matches 7 bases. The CDR3 has 12 amino acids. J lost 2 bases, V lost 4 bases, and 1 base had no gene match. CDR1 and CDR2 from the germline V gene are SQVTM and ANQGSEA. In nucleotides, the CDR3 is TGCAGCGTTGGCGGGGGTCAAGAGACCCAGTACTTC. This sequence encodes CSVGGGQETQYF.

A word on this clonotype: Relative to the germline gene, one junction end is altered; a read error may explain this. The J gene is TRBJ2-7, the V gene TRBV20-1; D is perhaps TRBD1 (6 bases). Germline loops: CDR1 DFQATT, CDR2 SNEGSKA (reference sequence). The CDR3 has 14 amino acids. The chain's CDR3 is CSVRGTRQDYEQYF. The CDR3 bases are TGCAGTGTTAGAGGTACCCGACAGGACTACGAGCAGTACTTC.

This clonotype came up many times. The chain joins TRBV27 to TRBJ2-3; 9 bases match TRBD2. Germline CDR1 reads MNHEY; CDR2 reads SMNVEV (reference sequence). Germline trimming cut 6 bases from V and 1 base from J; bases unmatched to any gene: 5. This CDR3 spans 15 amino acids. CDR3 sequence reads: CASSPRTSGTDTQYF. CDR3 DNA sequence: TGTGCCAGCAGCCCTCGGACTAGCGGCACAGATACGCAGTATTTT.

This clonotype turned up a few times. This sequence joins TRBV19 and TRBJ2-1; 9 bases map to TRBD2. The CDR3 runs to 14 residues. The ends lost 5 bases at V and 5 bases at J; junction bases unmatched: 4. Germline loops: CDR1 LNHDA, CDR2 SQIVND (reference sequence). CDR3 region: CASSGLAIDNEQFF. The CDR3 DNA is TGTGCCAGTAGTGGACTAGCGATAGACAATGAGCAGTTCTTC.

This clonotype was recorded at least ten times. This chain connects TRBV12-3 or TRBV12-4 to TRBJ1-1; D call uncertain. This CDR3 is built from 12 residues. The V gene lost 2 bases and the J gene lost 3 bases, with 4 bases spanning the gap. The CDR3 is CASSLPYTEAFF. In DNA, the CDR3 is TGTGCCAGCAGTTTACCGTACACTGAAGCTTTCTTT.

This clonotype occurred many times. The V gene is TRBV11-2, the J gene TRBJ2-5; unclear D gene. Germline assignment: CDR1 SGHAT and CDR2 FQNNGV. CDR3 length equals 13 residues. The ends were cut back, 3 bases at V and 4 bases at J, with 9 bases in the middle. As DNA, the CDR3 is TGTGCCAGCAGCTTTGTGAGGAGAGAGACCCAGTACTTC. Its protein is CASSFVRRETQYF.

In this sample, this clonotype turned up a few times. This sequence joins TRBV3-1 and TRBJ1-2, with D unresolved. Per the germline V gene, CDR1 is LGHDT and CDR2 is YNNKEL (reference sequence). V gave up 5 bases and J gave up 4 bases, with 23 bases separating them. The CDR3 has 17 amino acids. CDR3 loop: CASSASTAGPLVYGYTF. The CDR3, as DNA: TGTGCCAGCAGCGCGTCTACAGCCGGACCCTTAGTCTATGGCTACACCTTC.

This clonotype has only a few counts. This rearrangement joins TRBV18 to TRBJ1-2, with D possibly TRBD1 on 5 matching bases. The V end was cut by 2 bases, the J end by 4 bases, with 14 bases between. Germline loops: CDR1 KGHSH, CDR2 LQKENI. This CDR3 comprises 15 residues. DNA for the CDR3: TGTGCCAGCTCACCAGGGGCGGCGTCGTCCTATGGCTACACCTTC. Amino acid sequence: CASSPGAASSYGYTF.

There are many counts of this clonotype. V usage is TRBV20-1 and J usage is TRBJ2-3, with 7 bases fitting TRBD2. V shed 4 bases and J 6 bases; nucleotides not matched to a gene: 13. The CDR3 spans 15 residues. Germline lookup yields CDR1 DFQATT and CDR2 SNEGSKA (reference sequence). DNA for the CDR3: TGCAGTGCTAACCCCGGGAGGTGGGGATACGATACGCAGTATTTT. Translated, it gives CSANPGRWGYDTQYF.

This clonotype was counted many times. The CDR3 loop is CANPREDYGYTF. In DNA, the CDR3 is TGTGCCAACCCGAGGGAGGACTATGGCTACACCTTC. V and J are TRBV2 and TRBJ1-2; D unresolved. This CDR3 region has 12 residues. The germline V gene encodes CDR1 SNHLY and CDR2 FYNNEI. V was shortened by 10 bases and J by 3 bases, with 12 bases between the two germline ends.

This clonotype appeared a few times. The V call is TRBV28, the J call TRBJ2-1, with 10 bases aligning to TRBD2. The CDR3 covers 15 residues. CDR1 and CDR2 (germline): MDHEN, SYDVKM. Trimming took 2 bases from V and 10 from J; bases not matched to a gene: 8. The CDR3: CASSLGLAGAWEQFF. CDR3 bases: TGTGCCAGCAGTTTAGGTCTAGCGGGAGCCTGGGAGCAGTTCTTC.

The chain combines TRBV30 with TRBJ2-1; perhaps D is TRBD1 or TRBD2 (5 bases each). Germline CDR1 is GTSNPN and CDR2 is SVGIG (reference sequence). This CDR3 has 16 amino acids. Trimming stripped 3 bases from V and 0 bases from J, with 15 bases between. The CDR3 loop is CAWSPGTGSSYNEQFF. Here the CDR3 DNA reads TGTGCCTGGAGCCCCGGGACGGGAAGCTCCTACAATGAGCAGTTCTTC.

This rearrangement joins TRBV6-1 to TRBJ1-1; perhaps TRBD1 as D (6 bases). Germline CDR1 is MNHNS and CDR2 is SASEGT. This CDR3 comprises 14 residues. V lost 6 bases and J lost 5, with 16 bases in between. The CDR3 bases are TGTGCCAGCAGCCGCACAGGGAATAGTACTGAAGCTTTCTTT. The encoded protein is CASSRTGNSTEAFF.

This clonotype has ten or more counts. The chain links TRBV28 to TRBJ2-7; 7 bases are shared with TRBD2. J was trimmed by 5 bases and V by 8 bases; bases with no gene match: 9. Germline CDR1 reads MDHEN; CDR2 reads SYDVKM. The CDR3 is 13 residues long. CDR3 in DNA: TGTGCCAGCCTTCGCGGGAGTGGGAACGAGCAGTACTTC. Translated, it gives CASLRGSGNEQYF.

The chain's CDR3 is CASSEGRSDNEQFF. In DNA form, the CDR3 reads TGTGCCAGCAGTGAGGGGCGGTCGGACAATGAGCAGTTCTTC. The rearrangement uses TRBV6-4 and TRBJ2-1; possibly TRBD1 for D (5 bases). The V end was cut by 3 bases, the J end by 5 bases, with 11 bases between. Germline V CDR1 and CDR2: MRHNA, SNTAGT. This CDR3 region has 14 residues.

This clonotype was found a few times. The chain joins TRBV18 to TRBJ2-3; 7 nucleotides agree with TRBD2. Germline lookup yields CDR1 KGHSH and CDR2 LQKENI. J was trimmed by 2 bases and V by 1 base; bases with no gene match: 3. The CDR3 runs to 15 residues. The CDR3 sequence is CASSPRAGVTDTQYF. The CDR3 DNA sequence: TGTGCCAGCTCACCACGGGCGGGGGTCACAGATACGCAGTATTTT. The variable domain in full, completed from reference TRBV18 and TRBJ2-3, reads NAGVMQNPRHLVRRRGQEARLRCSPMKGHSHVYWYRQLPEEGLKFMVYLQKENIIDESGMPKERFSAEFPKEGPSILRIQQVVRGDSAAYFCASSPRAGVTDTQYFGPGTRLTVL.

This clonotype was recorded at least ten times. This chain connects TRBV20-1 to TRBJ2-7, with 8 nucleotides matching TRBD2. The V gene's germline CDR1 is DFQATT and CDR2 SNEGSKA (reference sequence). The CDR3 covers 16 residues. Trimming cost V 3 bases and J 1 base; bases outside gene matches: 11. CDR3 sequence: CSASLAGGRGSYEQYF. CDR3 nucleotides: TGCAGTGCTAGTCTTGCGGGAGGCCGGGGGTCCTACGAGCAGTACTTC.

Notes on this clonotype: A much larger clone lies a single base off, so this may be a read error. The V call is TRBV24-1, the J call TRBJ2-7; TRBD2 might be the D (5 bases). The CDR3 has 15 residues. Germline V lookup: CDR1 KGHDR, CDR2 SFDVKD. CDR3: CATSPVTLGDYERYF. CDR3 sequence (DNA): TGTGCCACCAGTCCCGTGACACTAGGAGACTACGAGCGGTACTTC.

This clonotype was seen ten or more times. The V call is TRBV10-3, the J call TRBJ2-7; D call uncertain. The CDR3 runs to 14 residues. Between the trimmed V and J ends, which lost 6 bases and 0 bases, there was a span of 12 bases. Looked up from germline, CDR1 is ENHRY and CDR2 is SYGVKD. The CDR3 nucleotides read TGTGCCATCAGCGGTGACACGAGCTCCTACGAGCAGTACTTC. This translates into CAISGDTSSYEQYF.

This clonotype was observed a handful of times. V gene TRBV6-1 combines with J gene TRBJ2-7; D is undetermined. Germline loops: CDR1 MNHNS, CDR2 SASEGT. The germline V and J ends were trimmed by 7 bases and 5 bases, with 9 bases remaining between them. CDR3 length: 11 amino acids. This CDR3 is CASTQAHEQYF. DNA of the CDR3: TGTGCCAGCACCCAGGCCCACGAGCAGTACTTC.

This clonotype was observed many times. V gene TRBV5-1 combines with J gene TRBJ2-7; unclear D gene. In germline, CDR1 is SGHRS, CDR2 YFSETQ. The CDR3 runs to 13 residues. With 3 bases removed from V and 0 bases from J, the gap between germline ends came to 7 bases. As DNA, the CDR3 is TGCGCCAGCAGCTCCGGTGCCTCCTACGAGCAGTACTTC. It yields the protein CASSSGASYEQYF.